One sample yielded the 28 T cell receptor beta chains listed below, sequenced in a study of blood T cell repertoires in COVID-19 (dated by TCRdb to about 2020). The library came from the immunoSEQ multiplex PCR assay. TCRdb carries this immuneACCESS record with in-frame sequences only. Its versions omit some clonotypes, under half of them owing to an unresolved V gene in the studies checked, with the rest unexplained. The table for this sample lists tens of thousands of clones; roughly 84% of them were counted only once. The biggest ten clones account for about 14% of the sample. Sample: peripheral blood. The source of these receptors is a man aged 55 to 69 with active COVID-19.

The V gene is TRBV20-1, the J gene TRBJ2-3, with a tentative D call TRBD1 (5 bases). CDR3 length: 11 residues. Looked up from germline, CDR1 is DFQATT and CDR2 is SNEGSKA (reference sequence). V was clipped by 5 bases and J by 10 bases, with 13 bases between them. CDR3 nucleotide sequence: TGCAGTGCTTCCCTGGGGCCTGCGCAGTATTTT. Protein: CSASLGPAQYF.

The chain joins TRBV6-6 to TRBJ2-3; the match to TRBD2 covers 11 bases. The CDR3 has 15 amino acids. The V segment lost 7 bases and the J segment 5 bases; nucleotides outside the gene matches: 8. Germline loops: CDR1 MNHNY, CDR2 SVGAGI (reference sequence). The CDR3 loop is CASISWLAGGDTQYF. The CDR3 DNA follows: TGTGCCAGCATTAGTTGGCTAGCGGGAGGAGATACGCAGTATTTT.

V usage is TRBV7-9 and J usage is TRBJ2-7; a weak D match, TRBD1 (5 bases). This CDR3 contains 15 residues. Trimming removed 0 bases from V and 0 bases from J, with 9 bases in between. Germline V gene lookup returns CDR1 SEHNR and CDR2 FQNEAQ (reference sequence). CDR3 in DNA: TGTGCCAGCAGCTTAGCGGCGACAGTCTCCTACGAGCAGTACTTC. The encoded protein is CASSLAATVSYEQYF.

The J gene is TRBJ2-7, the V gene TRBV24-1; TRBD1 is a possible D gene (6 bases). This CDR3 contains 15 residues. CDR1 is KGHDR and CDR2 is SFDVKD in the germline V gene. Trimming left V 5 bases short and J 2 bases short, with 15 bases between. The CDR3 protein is CATSVRGRETYEQYF. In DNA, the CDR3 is TGTGCCACCAGTGTCAGGGGCCGGGAAACCTACGAGCAGTACTTC.

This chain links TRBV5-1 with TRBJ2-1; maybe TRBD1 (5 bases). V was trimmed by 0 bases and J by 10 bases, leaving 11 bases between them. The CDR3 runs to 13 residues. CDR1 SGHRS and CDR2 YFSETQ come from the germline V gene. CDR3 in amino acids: CASSLVGAGEQFF. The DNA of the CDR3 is TGCGCCAGCAGCTTGGTAGGGGCCGGGGAGCAGTTCTTC.

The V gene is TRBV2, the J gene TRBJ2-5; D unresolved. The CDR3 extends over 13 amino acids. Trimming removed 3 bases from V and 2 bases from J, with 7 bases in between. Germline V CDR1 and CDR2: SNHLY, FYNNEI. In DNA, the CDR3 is TGTGCCAGCAGTGACGGGTATCAAGAGACCCAGTACTTC. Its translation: CASSDGYQETQYF.

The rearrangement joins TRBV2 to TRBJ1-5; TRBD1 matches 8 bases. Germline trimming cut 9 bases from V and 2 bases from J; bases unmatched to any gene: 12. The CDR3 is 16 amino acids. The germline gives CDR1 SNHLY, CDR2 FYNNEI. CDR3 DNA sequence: TGTGCCAGTGGCCCTTTGACAGGGGCCGGCAATCAGCCCCAGCATTTT. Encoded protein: CASGPLTGAGNQPQHF.

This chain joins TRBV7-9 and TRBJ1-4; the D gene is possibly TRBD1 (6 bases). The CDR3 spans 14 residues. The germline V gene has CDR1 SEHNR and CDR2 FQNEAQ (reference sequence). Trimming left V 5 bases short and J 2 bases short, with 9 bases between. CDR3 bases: TGTGCCAGCAGCGTGAGGGGGACTAATGAAAAACTGTTTTTT. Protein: CASSVRGTNEKLFF. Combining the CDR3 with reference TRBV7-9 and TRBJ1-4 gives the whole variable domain DTGVSQNPRHKITKRGQNVTFRCDPISEHNRLYWYRQTLGQGPEFLTYFQNEAQLEKSRLLSDRFSAERPKGSFSTLEIQRTEQGDSAMYLCASSVRGTNEKLFFGSGTQLSVL.

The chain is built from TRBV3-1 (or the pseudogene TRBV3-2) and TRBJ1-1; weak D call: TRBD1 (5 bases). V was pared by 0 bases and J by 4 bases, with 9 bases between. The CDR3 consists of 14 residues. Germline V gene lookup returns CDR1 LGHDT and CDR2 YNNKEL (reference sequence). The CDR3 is CASSQERRGTEAFF. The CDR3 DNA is TGTGCCAGCAGCCAAGAGCGGAGGGGCACTGAAGCTTTCTTT.

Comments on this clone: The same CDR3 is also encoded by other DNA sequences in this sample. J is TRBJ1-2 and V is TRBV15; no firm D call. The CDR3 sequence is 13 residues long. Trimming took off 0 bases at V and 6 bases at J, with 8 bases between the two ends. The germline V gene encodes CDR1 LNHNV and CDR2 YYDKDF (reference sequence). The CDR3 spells CATSREEGDGYTF. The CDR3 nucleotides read TGTGCCACCAGCAGAGAAGAGGGTGATGGCTACACCTTC.

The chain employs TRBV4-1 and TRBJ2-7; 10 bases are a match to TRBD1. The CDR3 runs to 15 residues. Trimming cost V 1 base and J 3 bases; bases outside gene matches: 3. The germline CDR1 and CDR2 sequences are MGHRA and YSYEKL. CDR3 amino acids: CASSQVGQGRYEQYF. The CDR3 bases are TGCGCCAGCAGCCAAGTGGGACAGGGGCGCTACGAGCAGTACTTC.

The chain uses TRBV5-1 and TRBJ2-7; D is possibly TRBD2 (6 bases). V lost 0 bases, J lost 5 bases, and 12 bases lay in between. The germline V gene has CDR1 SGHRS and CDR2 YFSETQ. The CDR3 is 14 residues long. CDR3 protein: CASSLEGGINEQYF. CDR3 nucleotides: TGCGCCAGCAGCTTGGAGGGAGGTATTAACGAGCAGTACTTC.

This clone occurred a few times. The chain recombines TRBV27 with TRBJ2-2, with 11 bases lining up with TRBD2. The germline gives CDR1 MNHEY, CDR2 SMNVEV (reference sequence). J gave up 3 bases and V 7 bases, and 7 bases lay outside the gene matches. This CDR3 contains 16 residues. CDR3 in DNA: TGTGCCAGCACCTCACCACTAGCGGGAGACACCGGGGAGCTGTTTTTT. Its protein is CASTSPLAGDTGELFF.

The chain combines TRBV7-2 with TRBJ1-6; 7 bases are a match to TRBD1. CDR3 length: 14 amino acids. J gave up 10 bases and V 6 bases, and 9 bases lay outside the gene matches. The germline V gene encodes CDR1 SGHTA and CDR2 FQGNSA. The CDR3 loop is CASRQQGFGSPLHF. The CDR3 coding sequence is TGTGCCAGCAGGCAACAGGGGTTTGGGTCACCCCTCCACTTT.

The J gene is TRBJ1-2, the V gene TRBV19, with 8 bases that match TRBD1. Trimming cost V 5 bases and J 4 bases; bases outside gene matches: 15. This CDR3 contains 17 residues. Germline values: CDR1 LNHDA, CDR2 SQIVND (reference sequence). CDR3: CASSSSGTGGSLYGYTF. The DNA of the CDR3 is TGTGCCAGTAGTTCCTCCGGGACAGGAGGGTCCCTCTATGGCTACACCTTC.

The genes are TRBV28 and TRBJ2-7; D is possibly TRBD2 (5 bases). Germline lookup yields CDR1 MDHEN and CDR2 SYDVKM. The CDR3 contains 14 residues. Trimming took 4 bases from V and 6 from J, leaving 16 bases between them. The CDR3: CASSYPANRGEQYF. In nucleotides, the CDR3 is TGTGCCAGCAGTTACCCGGCGAATCGGGGCGAGCAGTACTTC. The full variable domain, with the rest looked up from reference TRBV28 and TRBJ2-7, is DVKVTQSSRYLVKRTGEKVFLECVQDMDHENMFWYRQDPGLGLRLIYFSYDVKMKEKGDIPEGYSVSREKKERFSLILESASTNQTSMYLCASSYPANRGEQYFGPGTRLTVT.

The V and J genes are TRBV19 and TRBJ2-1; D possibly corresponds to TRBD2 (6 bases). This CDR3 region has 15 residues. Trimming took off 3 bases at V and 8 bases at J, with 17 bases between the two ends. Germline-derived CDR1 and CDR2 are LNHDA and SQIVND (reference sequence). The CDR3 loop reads CASSMGEPRRDEQFF. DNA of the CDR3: TGTGCCAGTAGTATGGGTGAGCCCCGGAGGGATGAGCAGTTCTTC.

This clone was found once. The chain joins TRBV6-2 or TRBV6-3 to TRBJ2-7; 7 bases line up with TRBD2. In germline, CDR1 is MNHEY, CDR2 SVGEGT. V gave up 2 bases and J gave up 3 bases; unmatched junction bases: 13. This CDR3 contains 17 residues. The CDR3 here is CASSYVAAIAGIYEQYF. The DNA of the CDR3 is TGTGCCAGCAGTTACGTAGCGGCGATAGCGGGTATCTACGAGCAGTACTTC.

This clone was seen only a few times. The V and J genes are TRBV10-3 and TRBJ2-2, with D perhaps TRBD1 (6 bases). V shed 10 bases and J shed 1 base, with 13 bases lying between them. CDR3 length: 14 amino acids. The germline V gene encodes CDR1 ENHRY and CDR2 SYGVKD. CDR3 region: CATWEQGNTGELFF. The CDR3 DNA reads TGTGCCACTTGGGAACAGGGGAACACCGGGGAGCTGTTTTTT.

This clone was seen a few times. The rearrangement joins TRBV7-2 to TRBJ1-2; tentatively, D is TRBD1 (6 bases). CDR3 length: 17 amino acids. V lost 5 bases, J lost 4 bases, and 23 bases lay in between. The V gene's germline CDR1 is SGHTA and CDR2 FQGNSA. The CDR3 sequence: CASSPLSTQGSGYGYTF. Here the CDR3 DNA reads TGTGCCAGCAGCCCTCTATCGACGCAGGGGTCGGGCTATGGCTACACCTTC.

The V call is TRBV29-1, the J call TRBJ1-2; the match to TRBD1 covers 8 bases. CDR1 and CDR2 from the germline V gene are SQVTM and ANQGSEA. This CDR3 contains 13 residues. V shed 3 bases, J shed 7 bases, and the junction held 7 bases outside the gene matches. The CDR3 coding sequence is TGCAGCGTTGACTGGCAGGGGGCCGGTGGCTACACCTTC. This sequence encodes CSVDWQGAGGYTF.

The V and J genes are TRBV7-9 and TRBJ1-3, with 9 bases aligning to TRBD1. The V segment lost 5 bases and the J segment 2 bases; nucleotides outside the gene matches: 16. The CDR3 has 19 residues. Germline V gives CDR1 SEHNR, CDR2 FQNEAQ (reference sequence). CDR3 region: CASSPPRDREGPAGNTIYF. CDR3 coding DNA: TGTGCCAGCAGCCCCCCCCGGGACAGGGAGGGTCCTGCTGGAAACACCATATATTTT.

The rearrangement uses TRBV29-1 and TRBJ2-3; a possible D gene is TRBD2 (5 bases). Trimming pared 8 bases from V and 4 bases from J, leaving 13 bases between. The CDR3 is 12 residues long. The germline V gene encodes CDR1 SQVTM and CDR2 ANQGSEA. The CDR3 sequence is CSTGWRPDTQYF. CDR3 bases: TGCAGCACGGGGTGGCGGCCAGATACGCAGTATTTT.

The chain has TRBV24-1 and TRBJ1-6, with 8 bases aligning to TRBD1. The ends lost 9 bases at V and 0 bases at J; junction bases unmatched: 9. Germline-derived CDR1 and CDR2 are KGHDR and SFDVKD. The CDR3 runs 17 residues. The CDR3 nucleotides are TGTGCCACCCGCGACAGGGGAAGGAGCTCCTATAATTCACCCCTCCACTTT. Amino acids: CATRDRGRSSYNSPLHF.

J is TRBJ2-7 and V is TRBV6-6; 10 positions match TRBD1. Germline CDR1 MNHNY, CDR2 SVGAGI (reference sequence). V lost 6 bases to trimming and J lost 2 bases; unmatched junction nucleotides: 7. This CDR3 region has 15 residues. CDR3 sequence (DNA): TGTGCCAGCAGGGACAGGACAGGGGGAACCTACGAGCAGTACTTC. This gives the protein CASRDRTGGTYEQYF.

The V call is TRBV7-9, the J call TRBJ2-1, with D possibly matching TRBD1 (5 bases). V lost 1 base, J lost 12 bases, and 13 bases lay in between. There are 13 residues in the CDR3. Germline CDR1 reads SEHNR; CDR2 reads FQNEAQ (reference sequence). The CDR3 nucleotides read TGTGCCAGCAGCTTAGGGCGGCAGGGTGGGCAGTTCTTC. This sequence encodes CASSLGRQGGQFF.

The CDR3 bases are TGTGCCAGCAGGCTACGATCGAACACTGAAGCTTTCTTT. Its protein is CASRLRSNTEAFF. J is TRBJ1-1 and V is TRBV7-2; D is undetermined. The germline V and J ends were trimmed by 6 bases and 1 base, with 9 bases remaining between them. The CDR3 extends over 13 amino acids. Germline-derived CDR1 and CDR2 are SGHTA and FQGNSA.

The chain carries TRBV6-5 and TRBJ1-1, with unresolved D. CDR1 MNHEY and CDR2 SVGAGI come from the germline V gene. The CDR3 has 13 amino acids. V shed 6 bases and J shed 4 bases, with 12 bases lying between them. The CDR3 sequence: CASRAADITEAFF. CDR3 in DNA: TGTGCCAGCAGGGCCGCGGATATCACTGAAGCTTTCTTT.